These 32 T cell receptor beta chains were all obtained from the same sample, sequenced in a study of CD8 T cells in Susac syndrome. After extraction with the RNeasy kit, about 0.5 to 1 ug of the RNA was reverse transcribed using random hexamers. Each CDR3 protein is one row after TCRdb ran MiXCR on the immunoSEQ multiplex PCR reads. The sample contains around 80,000 distinct CDR3 sequences, around 94% of which appear only once. The specimen was CD8+ T cells from PBMCs. The receptors here all came from a human donor in good health.

The V gene is TRBV6-5, the J gene TRBJ2-7; D is possibly TRBD2 (6 bases). Trimming stripped 10 bases from V and 2 bases from J, with 15 bases between. The germline V gene encodes CDR1 MNHEY and CDR2 SVGAGI. The CDR3 has 13 residues. CDR3 nucleotides: TGTGCCACCCACACCGGAGGGGCCTACGAGCAGTACGTC. As protein: CATHTGGAYEQYV.

The chain recombines TRBV18 with TRBJ2-5, with 10 bases aligning to TRBD1. The CDR3 loop spans 17 amino acids. V was pared by 3 bases and J by 2 bases, with 9 bases of the junction left unmatched. The germline V gene has CDR1 KGHSH and CDR2 LQKENI. CDR3 residues: CASSPWDRGPTQETQYF. DNA of the CDR3: TGTGCCAGCTCACCGTGGGACAGGGGCCCCACACAAGAGACCCAGTACTTC.

The CDR3 sequence is CASSPDRGYREQYF. The CDR3 coding sequence is TGTGCCAGCAGCCCGGACAGGGGATATCGCGAGCAGTACTTC. The chain is built from TRBV27 and TRBJ2-7; 9 bases are shared with TRBD1. The CDR3 is 14 residues long. Losses at the gene ends were 6 bases for V and 6 bases for J; bases not matched to a gene: 9. The V gene's germline CDR1 is MNHEY and CDR2 SMNVEV (reference sequence).

V and J are TRBV25-1 and TRBJ1-1; the D is unclear. Per the germline V gene, CDR1 is MGHDK and CDR2 is SYGVNS. This CDR3 comprises 14 residues. V dropped 4 bases and J dropped 1 base, with 10 bases sitting between them. The CDR3 region is CASSALQTNTEAFF. The CDR3 DNA sequence: TGTGCCAGCAGTGCCCTACAAACGAACACTGAAGCTTTCTTT.

CDR3 residues: CASSSRVGSYSGANVLTF. DNA of the CDR3: TGCGCCAGCAGCTCCCGAGTTGGGTCCTACTCTGGGGCCAACGTCCTGACTTTC. This rearrangement joins TRBV5-1 to TRBJ2-6; D not certain. CDR3 length: 18 residues. The V end lost 3 bases, the J end lost 0 bases, and 16 bases lay between the germline ends. The germline V gene encodes CDR1 SGHRS and CDR2 YFSETQ.

The chain recombines TRBV27 with TRBJ2-7; D is ambiguous. V lost 5 bases and J 2 bases, leaving 19 bases between the germline ends. Germline loops: CDR1 MNHEY, CDR2 SMNVEV (reference sequence). The CDR3 spans 16 residues. The DNA of the CDR3 is TGTGCCAGCAGTCCTTTCCCTCCCCGTGCTACCTACGAGCAGTACGTC. Protein: CASSPFPPRATYEQYV.

The chain carries TRBV3-1 and TRBJ1-1; no clear D gene. Trimming pared 8 bases from V and 6 bases from J, leaving 7 bases between. Germline lookup yields CDR1 LGHDT and CDR2 YNNKEL (reference sequence). CDR3 length: 10 residues. DNA for the CDR3: TGTGCCAGCGGAGTCTCTGAAGCTTTCTTT. Its protein product is CASGVSEAFF. The full variable domain, with the rest looked up from reference TRBV3-1 and TRBJ1-1, is DTAVSQTPKYLVTQMGNDKSIKCEQNLGHDTMYWYKQDSKKFLKIMFSYNNKELIINETVPNRFSPKSPDKAHLNLHINSLELGDSAVYFCASGVSEAFFGQGTRLTVV.

The genes are TRBV29-1 and TRBJ1-1; D unresolved. Trimming shortened V by 6 bases and J by 1 base, and 9 bases separated the two germline ends. This CDR3 is built from 12 residues. Germline V gives CDR1 SQVTM, CDR2 ANQGSEA. The CDR3 is CSVPWGNTEAFF. The CDR3 DNA follows: TGCAGCGTCCCGTGGGGGAACACTGAAGCTTTCTTT.

The CDR3 nucleotides are TGTGCCAGCAGCCAAGATAGAAGGGCTAGCGGATCCTACAATGAGCAGTTCTTC. Its protein product is CASSQDRRASGSYNEQFF. The J gene is TRBJ2-1, the V gene TRBV3-1; 7 bases line up with TRBD2. V lost 0 bases and J lost 1; bases outside the gene matches: 9. CDR1 is LGHDT and CDR2 is YNNKEL in the germline V gene (reference sequence). This CDR3 is 18 amino acids long.

The chain joins TRBV4-1 to TRBJ2-7, with 11 bases aligning to TRBD2. Unmatched junction bases numbered 2, after V lost 3 bases and J lost 4 bases. Germline CDR1 reads MGHRA; CDR2 reads YSYEKL. CDR3 length: 14 amino acids. The CDR3 region is CASSHTSGSYEQYV. CDR3 DNA sequence: TGCGCCAGCAGCCACACTAGCGGGAGTTACGAGCAGTACGTC.

V usage is TRBV5-6 and J usage is TRBJ2-1; 7 bases agree with TRBD1. Germline V gene lookup returns CDR1 SGHDT and CDR2 YYEEEE. The CDR3 has 16 residues. V trimming: 4 bases; J trimming: 1 base; junction bases outside the gene matches: 8. DNA of the CDR3: TGTGCCAGCAGCCGGACCACAGGGGTGTCCTACAATGAGCAGTTCTTC. Translated, it gives CASSRTTGVSYNEQFF.

The rearrangement links TRBV27 to TRBJ1-6; 11 nucleotides align to TRBD1. Trimming cost V 5 bases and J 9 bases; bases outside gene matches: 6. The CDR3 has 15 residues. Germline values: CDR1 MNHEY, CDR2 SMNVEV (reference sequence). Here the CDR3 DNA reads TGTGCCAGCAGTCCCGGGACAGGGGGGAGTTCACCCCTCCACTTT. Protein: CASSPGTGGSSPLHF.

This chain uses TRBV12-3 or TRBV12-4 with TRBJ2-1, with D unresolved. V was clipped by 8 bases and J by 10 bases, with 9 bases between them. The CDR3 loop spans 10 amino acids. CDR3 sequence: CASFHGEQFF. DNA of the CDR3: TGTGCCAGCTTCCACGGGGAGCAGTTCTTC.

The V call is TRBV2, the J call TRBJ1-5, with a tentative D call TRBD1 (5 bases). Germline V lookup: CDR1 SNHLY, CDR2 FYNNEI. This CDR3 is 14 amino acids long. The germline V and J ends were trimmed by 3 bases and 1 base, with 7 bases remaining between them. In DNA form, the CDR3 reads TGTGCCAGCAGTGAGAGGGGAAGCAATCAGCCCCAGCATTTT. Protein: CASSERGSNQPQHF. Full variable domain (remainder filled in from reference TRBV2 and TRBJ1-5): EPEVTQTPSHQVTQMGQEVILRCVPISNHLYFYWYRQILGQKVEFLVSFYNNEISEKSEIFDDQFSVERPDGSNFTLKIRSTKLEDSAMYFCASSERGSNQPQHFGDGTRLSIL.

The chain recombines TRBV27 with TRBJ2-5; a weak D match, TRBD1 (6 bases). V was cut by 4 bases and J by 9 bases, with 15 bases left in between. CDR1 and CDR2 from the germline V gene are MNHEY and SMNVEV (reference sequence). The CDR3 runs to 13 residues. The CDR3 DNA is TGTGCCAGCAGTTCCACAGGGAATGTGGCCCAGTACTTC. Translation: CASSSTGNVAQYF.

The chain combines TRBV6-5 with TRBJ2-5; 7 nucleotides agree with TRBD1. Unmatched junction bases numbered 6, after V lost 0 bases and J lost 5 bases. Germline CDR1 MNHEY, CDR2 SVGAGI. This CDR3 is 15 amino acids long. The CDR3 spells CASSYSPTGWETQYF. CDR3 coding DNA: TGTGCCAGCAGTTACTCCCCGACAGGGTGGGAGACCCAGTACTTC.

The chain has TRBV12-3 or TRBV12-4 and TRBJ2-7; D not certain. Trimming took 2 bases from V and 6 from J, leaving 11 bases between them. This CDR3 is built from 13 residues. CDR3 in amino acids: CASSLSTAREQYV. CDR3 DNA sequence: TGTGCCAGCAGTTTAAGTACAGCCCGCGAGCAGTACGTC.

In this sample, this clonotype turned up once. This sequence joins TRBV5-1 and TRBJ2-3; maybe TRBD2 (5 bases). V was trimmed by 4 bases and J by 0 bases, leaving 18 bases between them. Germline assignment: CDR1 SGHRS and CDR2 YFSETQ. The CDR3 spans 17 residues. The CDR3 region is CASSISEPPESTDTQYF. CDR3 bases: TGCGCCAGCAGCATTAGCGAGCCTCCAGAAAGCACAGATACGCAGTATTTT.

This rearrangement joins TRBV7-8 to TRBJ2-1, with D perhaps being TRBD1 or TRBD2 (5 bases each). This CDR3 has 15 residues. Germline CDR1 SGHVS, CDR2 FQNEAQ. V was pared by 11 bases and J by 5 bases, with 22 bases between. The CDR3 sequence: CAGSGPLDRNNEQFF. CDR3 coding DNA: TGTGCCGGGTCGGGACCGCTCGACCGGAACAATGAGCAGTTCTTC.

V is TRBV4-1 and J is TRBJ2-6, with no clear D. Trimming left V 4 bases short and J 0 bases short, with 16 bases between. There are 18 residues in the CDR3. CDR1 and CDR2 (germline): MGHRA, YSYEKL. CDR3 protein: CASSPPGRASSGANVLTF. As DNA, the CDR3 is TGCGCCAGCAGCCCTCCCGGTAGGGCTAGCTCTGGGGCCAACGTCCTGACTTTC.

The chain carries TRBV7-9 and TRBJ2-5; 8 bases agree with TRBD2. The ends lost 4 bases at V and 2 bases at J; junction bases unmatched: 6. CDR1 is SEHNR and CDR2 is FQNEAQ in the germline V gene (reference sequence). The CDR3 has 15 amino acids. For the CDR3, the DNA is TGTGCCAGCAGCTACCAACTAGCGGCTCAAGAGACCCAGTACTTC. Its translation is CASSYQLAAQETQYF.

J is TRBJ1-1 and V is TRBV5-1, with unresolved D. Germline CDR1 SGHRS, CDR2 YFSETQ. The CDR3 runs to 13 residues. V lost 4 bases, J lost 5 bases, and 12 bases lay in between. CDR3 bases: TGCGCCAGCAGCCCAGAGTCTTGGACTGAAGCTTTCTTT. Protein product: CASSPESWTEAFF. The full variable domain, with the rest looked up from reference TRBV5-1 and TRBJ1-1, is KAGVTQTPRYLIKTRGQQVTLSCSPISGHRSVSWYQQTPGQGLQFLFEYFSETQRNKGNFPGRFSGRQFSNSRSEMNVSTLELGDSALYLCASSPESWTEAFFGQGTRLTVV.

The chain recombines TRBV3-1 with TRBJ1-1; no clear D. Trimming pared 1 base from V and 5 bases from J, leaving 11 bases between. CDR3 length: 14 residues. Germline values: CDR1 LGHDT, CDR2 YNNKEL (reference sequence). This chain's CDR3 is CASSQVHGGTEAFF. CDR3 nucleotides: TGTGCCAGCAGCCAAGTCCACGGTGGGACTGAAGCTTTCTTT.

The chain joins TRBV7-9 to TRBJ2-1; D is possibly TRBD1 or TRBD2 (6 bases each). CDR1 is SEHNR, CDR2 FQNEAQ, per germline (reference sequence). The V and J ends lost 5 bases and 4 bases respectively, with 15 bases between them. This CDR3 is 15 amino acids long. The CDR3, as DNA: TGTGCCAGCAGCGACCCCGGGGGACATTACAATGAGCAGTTCTTC. Encoded protein: CASSDPGGHYNEQFF.

The rearrangement joins TRBV6-1 to TRBJ1-4, with D maybe TRBD1 (6 bases). The germline CDR1 and CDR2 sequences are MNHNS and SASEGT. V was pared by 7 bases and J by 3 bases, with 12 bases between. The CDR3 is 14 residues long. CDR3 in DNA: TGTGCCAGCAACACAGGGCTGTCTAATGAAAAACTGTTTTTT. Its translation is CASNTGLSNEKLFF.

The V gene is TRBV13, the J gene TRBJ2-1; either TRBD1 or TRBD2 may supply D (5 bases each). This CDR3 has 17 residues. V was cut by 4 bases and J by 1 base, with 17 bases left in between. CDR1 PRHDT and CDR2 FYEKMQ come from the germline V gene (reference sequence). CDR3 residues: CASSSRSGWGSYNEQFF. In DNA form, the CDR3 reads TGTGCCAGCAGCTCCCGGTCCGGCTGGGGGTCCTACAATGAGCAGTTCTTC.

The chain employs TRBV9 and TRBJ1-2; possible D gene TRBD1, 5 bases. The CDR3 spans 13 residues. Trimming removed 4 bases at V and 6 bases at J, with 13 bases between. CDR1 and CDR2 (germline): SGDLS, YYNGEE. The CDR3 here is CASSPGGTDGYTF. The CDR3 DNA follows: TGTGCCAGCAGCCCCGGGGGGACCGATGGCTACACCTTC.

This clonotype was observed a single time. The chain carries TRBV9 and TRBJ2-1; TRBD2 aligns across 7 bases. The germline gives CDR1 SGDLS, CDR2 YYNGEE. J lost 0 bases, V lost 1 base, and 10 bases had no gene match. The CDR3 is 18 amino acids. The DNA of the CDR3 is TGTGCCAGCAGCGTACCCCATCATGGCGGGAGCTCCTACAATGAGCAGTTCTTC. This codes for CASSVPHHGGSSYNEQFF.

The rearrangement joins TRBV6-6 to TRBJ2-7; weak D call: TRBD2 (5 bases). Trimming shortened V by 6 bases and J by 7 bases, and 7 bases separated the two germline ends. The CDR3 spans 10 residues. CDR1 and CDR2 (germline): MNHNY, SVGAGI (reference sequence). For the CDR3, the DNA is TGTGCCAGCAGCACTAGGGAGCAGTACTTC. Translating gives CASSTREQYF.

This clonotype was observed a single time. CDR3 in DNA: TGTGCCAGCAGCCTCCGGACAGCGGGGGGGCCATTAGATACGCAGTATTTT. It yields the protein CASSLRTAGGPLDTQYF. This sequence joins TRBV9 and TRBJ2-3, with 10 bases that match TRBD2. From germline, CDR1 is SGDLS and CDR2 YYNGEE. The junction had 13 bases not matched to a gene; V was cut back by 4 bases and J by 5 bases. The CDR3 loop spans 17 amino acids.

The rearrangement links TRBV4-1 to TRBJ1-6, with 7 bases fitting TRBD1. V lost 2 bases and J lost 6; bases outside the gene matches: 10. The CDR3 sequence is 17 residues long. Germline CDR1 MGHRA, CDR2 YSYEKL. CDR3 nucleotide sequence: TGCGCCAGCAGCCAAAAAGCCCCGACAGGGAGTAATTCACCCCTCCACTTT. Residues: CASSQKAPTGSNSPLHF.

The count of this clonotype is one. CDR3 region: CASKHEQVNTEAFF. CDR3 coding DNA: TGTGCCAGCAAACATGAGCAGGTGAACACTGAAGCTTTCTTT. This chain joins TRBV7-9 and TRBJ1-1; D gene uncertain. This CDR3 spans 14 amino acids. The V end was cut by 7 bases, the J end by 0 bases, with 12 bases between. CDR1 is SEHNR and CDR2 is FQNEAQ in the germline V gene (reference sequence).